The source of this TCR beta chain is a study of T-cell reconstitution after alpha-beta-depleted transplantation in children. Preparing the TCRbeta library involved the use of unique molecular identifiers. TCRdb reanalysed the PCR reads using MiXCR and keeps one entry per CDR3 protein. The sample lists some 460,000 distinct CDR3 sequences, around 15% occurring once. Concerning this clonotype itself: Its antigen is currently unknown.

Study-wide points: T-cell numbers and diversity, one year after transplant, stemmed largely from T cells that were newly produced.

The sequencing used PBMCs, mostly from graft donor cells, collected 360 days after TCRalphabeta/CD19-depleted stem cell transplant. The sequence derives from a boy under two years old who had a stem cell transplant for Wiskott-Aldrich syndrome, so the T cells may come from the graft donor.

The CDR3 sequence is CASSSTGTGMNYGYTF. For the CDR3, the DNA is TGCGCCAGCAGCTCAACTGGGACAGGCATGAACTATGGCTACACCTTC. This chain links TRBV5-1 with TRBJ1-2, with 8 bases that match TRBD1. The CDR3 covers 16 residues. Germline-derived CDR1 and CDR2 are SGHRS and YFSETQ. Trimming took 3 bases from V and 2 from J; bases not matched to a gene: 9.